What follows are 4 T cell receptor beta chains derived from one specimen sequenced in a study of cytomegalovirus exposure and HLA in healthy donors. The PCR made use of 60 Vbeta and 13 Jbeta primers. Libraries were prepared by immunoSEQ multiplex PCR; TCRdb keeps only in-frame clonotypes and omits some of them. The sample includes 95,000 to 150,000 clones, 15% of them seen just once. Sequencing input: PBMCs. The receptors were sampled from a woman younger than 30 in good health and CMV-seronegative.

The CDR3 nucleotides read TGTGCCAGCTCCCTAGACAGTTTGAACACTGAAGCTTTCTTT. Its protein product is CASSLDSLNTEAFF. This sequence joins TRBV18 and TRBJ1-1; maybe TRBD1 (5 bases). The CDR3 sequence is 14 residues long. The germline CDR1 and CDR2 sequences are KGHSH and LQKENI. V was pared by 6 bases and J by 0 bases, with 11 bases between.

This clone was detected only a few times. J is TRBJ1-1 and V is TRBV19; 10 nucleotides agree with TRBD1. CDR3 length: 15 amino acids. Per germline, CDR1 LNHDA and CDR2 SQIVND (reference sequence). Losses at the gene ends were 3 bases for V and 6 bases for J; bases not matched to a gene: 7. The CDR3 loop is CASSMRTGGAPEAFF. In DNA form, the CDR3 reads TGTGCCAGTAGTATGAGGACAGGGGGAGCCCCTGAAGCTTTCTTT.

This rearrangement joins TRBV30 to TRBJ1-1; 7 nucleotides agree with TRBD1. Germline V gives CDR1 GTSNPN, CDR2 SVGIG (reference sequence). The CDR3 spans 13 residues. The ends lost 3 bases at V and 8 bases at J; junction bases unmatched: 9. CDR3 amino acids: CAWRDRSAEEAFF. Written as DNA, the CDR3 is TGTGCCTGGAGGGACAGGTCAGCCGAGGAAGCTTTCTTT. Supplemented by reference TRBV30 and TRBJ1-1, the full variable domain reads SQTIHQWPATLVQPVGSPLSLECTVEGTSNPNLYWYRQAAGRGLQLLFYSVGIGQISSEVPQNLSASRPQDRQFILSSKKLLLSDSGFYLCAWRDRSAEEAFFGQGTRLTVV.

The rearrangement uses TRBV9 and TRBJ1-3, with TRBD1 as a possible D gene (5 bases). V was trimmed by 4 bases and J by 7 bases, leaving 6 bases between them. The CDR3 is 11 residues long. Germline lookup yields CDR1 SGDLS and CDR2 YYNGEE. CDR3: CASSRGNTIYF. CDR3 sequence (DNA): TGTGCCAGCAGCCGGGGGAACACCATATATTTT.